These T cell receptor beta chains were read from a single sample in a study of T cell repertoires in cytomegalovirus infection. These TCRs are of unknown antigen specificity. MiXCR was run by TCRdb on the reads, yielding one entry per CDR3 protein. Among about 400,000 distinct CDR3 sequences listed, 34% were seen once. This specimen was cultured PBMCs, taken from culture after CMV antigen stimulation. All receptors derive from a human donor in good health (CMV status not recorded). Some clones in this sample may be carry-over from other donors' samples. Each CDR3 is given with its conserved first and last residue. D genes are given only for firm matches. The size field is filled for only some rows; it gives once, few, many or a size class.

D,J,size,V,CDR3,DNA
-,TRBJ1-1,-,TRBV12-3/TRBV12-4,CASGRQENTEAFF,TGTGCCAGCGGTCGACAAGAGAACACTGAAGCTTTCTTT
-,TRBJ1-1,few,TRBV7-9,CASSFPRRNTEAFF,TGTGCCAGCAGCTTCCCAAGGAGGAACACTGAAGCTTTCTTT
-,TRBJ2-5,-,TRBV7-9,CASSSRGYETQYF,TGTGCCAGCAGCAGTAGGGGATACGAGACCCAGTACTTC
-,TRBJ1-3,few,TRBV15,CATSRDWGHGNTIYF,TGTGCCACCAGCAGAGATTGGGGGCATGGAAACACCATATATTTT
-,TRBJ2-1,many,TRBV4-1,CASSQDEGTHVNEQFF,TGCGCCAGCAGCCAAGATGAGGGGACGCATGTCAATGAGCAGTTCTTC
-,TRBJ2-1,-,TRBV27,CASSLLSGHQINEQFF,TGTGCCAGCAGTTTACTATCAGGGCACCAGATTAATGAGCAGTTCTTC
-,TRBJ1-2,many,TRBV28,CASSLPGQGGYTF,TGTGCCAGCAGTCTCCCCGGCCAGGGCGGCTACACCTTC
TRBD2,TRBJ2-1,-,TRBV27,CASRDSGKNEQFF,TGTGCCAGCAGAGATAGCGGGAAGAATGAGCAGTTCTTC
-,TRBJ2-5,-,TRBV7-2,CASSLRLDSETQYF,TGTGCCAGCAGCTTACGACTAGACTCAGAGACCCAGTACTTC
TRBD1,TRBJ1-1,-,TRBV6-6,CASSRGQGEAEAFF,TGTGCCAGCAGCCGGGGACAGGGGGAGGCGGAAGCTTTCTTT
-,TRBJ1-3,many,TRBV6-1,CASSNRRYGAGNTIYF,TGTGCCAGCAGTAACCGTCGTTACGGGGCGGGAAACACCATATATTTT
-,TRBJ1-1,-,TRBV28,CASKGTLLEAFF,TGTGCCAGCAAGGGTACACTGCTAGAAGCTTTCTTT
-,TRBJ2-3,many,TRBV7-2,CASSLRGRTSTDTQYF,TGTGCCAGCAGCTTGCGGGGCAGAACTAGCACAGATACGCAGTATTTT
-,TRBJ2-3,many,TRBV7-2,CASSQRTPLGPDTQYF,TGTGCCAGCAGCCAAAGAACCCCATTAGGGCCAGATACGCAGTATTTT
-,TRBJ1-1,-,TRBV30,CAYKRGMNTEAFF,TGTGCCTATAAGAGGGGTATGAACACTGAAGCTTTCTTT
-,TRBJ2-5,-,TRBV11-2,CASSSFGGRSQETQYF,TGTGCCAGCAGCTCGTTCGGGGGAAGGAGCCAAGAGACCCAGTACTTC
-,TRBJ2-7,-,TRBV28,CASSDRPTEQYF,TGTGCCAGCAGTGATAGACCGACAGAGCAGTACTTC
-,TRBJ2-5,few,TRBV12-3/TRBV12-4,CASSLLWALGRYKETQYF,TGTGCCAGCAGTTTACTTTGGGCGTTGGGTCGGTACAAAGAGACCCAGTACTTC
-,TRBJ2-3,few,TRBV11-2,CASTDRTDTQYF,TGTGCCAGCACCGACAGGACAGATACGCAGTATTTT
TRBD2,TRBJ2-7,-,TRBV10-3,CAIRNQREGLYEQYF,TGTGCCATCAGGAACCAGCGGGAGGGCCTTTACGAGCAGTACTTC
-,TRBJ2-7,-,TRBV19,CATMGSIYEQYF,TGTGCCACCATGGGGTCGATCTACGAGCAGTACTTC
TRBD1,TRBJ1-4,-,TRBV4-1,CASSLGTGTNEKLFF,TGTGCCAGCAGCCTTGGGACAGGCACAAATGAAAAACTGTTTTTT
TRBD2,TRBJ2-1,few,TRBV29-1,CSITAGTSGPSSYNEQFF,TGCAGCATAACTGCCGGGACTAGCGGACCTAGCTCCTACAATGAGCAGTTCTTC
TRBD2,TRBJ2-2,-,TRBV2,CASSGPSGNTGELFF,TGTGCCAGCAGTGGCCCTAGCGGGAACACCGGGGAGCTGTTTTTT
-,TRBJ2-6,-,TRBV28,CASSPLIGSGANVLTF,TGTGCCAGCAGTCCTCTTATTGGGTCTGGGGCCAACGTCCTGACTTTC
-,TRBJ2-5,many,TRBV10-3,CAIRGSLEETQYF,TGTGCCATCCGGGGGAGCCTAGAAGAGACCCAGTACTTC
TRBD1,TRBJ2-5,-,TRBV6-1,CASSQGQDFETQYF,TGTGCCAGCAGCCAGGGACAGGACTTCGAGACCCAGTACTTC
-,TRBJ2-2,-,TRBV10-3,CAISEGTEDTGELFF,TGTGCCATCAGTGAGGGGACGGAGGACACCGGGGAGCTGTTTTTT
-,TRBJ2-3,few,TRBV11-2,CASSLVPSTDTQYF,TGTGCCAGCAGCTTAGTTCCTAGCACAGATACGCAGTATTTT
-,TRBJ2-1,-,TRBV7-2,CASSPRRAYNEQFF,TGTGCCAGCAGCCCCCGTCGGGCCTACAATGAGCAGTTCTTC
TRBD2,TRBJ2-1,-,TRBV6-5,CASSPISGMGYNEQFF,TGTGCCAGCAGTCCGATCAGCGGGATGGGGTACAATGAGCAGTTCTTC
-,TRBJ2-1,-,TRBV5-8,CASSAWDGEQFF,TGTGCCAGCAGCGCGTGGGATGGTGAGCAGTTCTTC
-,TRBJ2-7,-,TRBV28,CASSLVEDVYEQYF,TGTGCCAGCAGTTTAGTAGAGGATGTATACGAGCAGTACTTC
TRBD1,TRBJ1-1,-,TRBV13,CASSPTGDYAGNTEAFF,TGTGCCAGCAGCCCAACAGGGGACTACGCGGGGAACACTGAAGCTTTCTTT
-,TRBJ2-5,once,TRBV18,CASSPYVREETQYF,TGTGCCAGCTCACCCTACGTGAGAGAAGAGACCCAGTACTTC
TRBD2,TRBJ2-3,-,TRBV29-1,CSGSGASGRPLAQYF,TGCAGCGGATCGGGGGCTAGCGGGAGGCCCTTGGCGCAGTATTTT
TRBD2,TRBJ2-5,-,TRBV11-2,CASSSIAGGETQYF,TGTGCCAGCAGCTCGATAGCGGGAGGGGAGACCCAGTACTTC
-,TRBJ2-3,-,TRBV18,CASSRQNTQYF,TGTGCCAGCTCACGACAGAATACGCAGTATTTT
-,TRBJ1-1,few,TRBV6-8,CASSYQGGTEAFF,TGTGCCAGCAGTTACCAGGGAGGCACTGAAGCTTTCTTT
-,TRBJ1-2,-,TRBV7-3,CASSATPNYGYTF,TGTGCCAGCAGCGCGACCCCTAACTATGGCTACACCTTC